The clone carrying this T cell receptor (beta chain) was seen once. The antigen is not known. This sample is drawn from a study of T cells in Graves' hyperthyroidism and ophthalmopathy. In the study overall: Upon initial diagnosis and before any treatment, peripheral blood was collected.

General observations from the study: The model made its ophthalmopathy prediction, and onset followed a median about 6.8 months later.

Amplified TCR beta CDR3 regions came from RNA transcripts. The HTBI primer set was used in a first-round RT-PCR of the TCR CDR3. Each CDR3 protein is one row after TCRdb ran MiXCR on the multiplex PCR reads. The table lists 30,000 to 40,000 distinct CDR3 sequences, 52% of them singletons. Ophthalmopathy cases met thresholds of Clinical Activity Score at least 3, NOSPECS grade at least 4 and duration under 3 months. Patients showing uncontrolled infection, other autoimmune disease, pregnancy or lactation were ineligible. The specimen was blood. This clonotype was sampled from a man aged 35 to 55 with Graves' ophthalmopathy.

The CDR3 region is CASSELSTDTQYF. In DNA, the CDR3 is TGTGCCAGCAGCGAACTCAGCACAGATACGCAGTATTTT. This chain connects TRBV9 to TRBJ2-3; D not resolved. Germline CDR1 and CDR2: SGDLS and YYNGEE. This CDR3 has 13 amino acids. Trimming took 3 bases from V and 0 from J, leaving 5 bases between them.